Reported below is one T cell receptor beta chain. The data derive from a study of blood T cell repertoires in COVID-19. Whole-study context: The study drew acute and convalescent COVID-19 samples from the United States, Italy and Spain.

Data came from immunoSEQ multiplex PCR; TCRdb stores just in-frame clones and leaves some out. This sample has approximately 45,000 clones, with 80% to 90% found just once. CDR1 and CDR2 from the germline V gene are KGHSH and LQKENI. The CDR3 length is 14 residues. Trimming at V came to 6 bases and at J to 2 bases, leaving 7 bases not matched to a gene. V gene TRBV18 combines with J gene TRBJ2-7; 7 nucleotides line up with TRBD1. The TCR originated in a woman of 80 years or more with acute or convalescent COVID-19. The sample comprised peripheral blood. The DNA of the CDR3 is TGTGCCAGCTCCCAGCGGACAGGCCCCTACGAGCAGTACTTC. Its protein is CASSQRTGPYEQYF. Complete variable domain (other parts from reference TRBV18 and TRBJ2-7): NAGVMQNPRHLVRRRGQEARLRCSPMKGHSHVYWYRQLPEEGLKFMVYLQKENIIDESGMPKERFSAEFPKEGPSILRIQQVVRGDSAAYFCASSQRTGPYEQYFGPGTRLTVT.